Included here is one T cell receptor beta chain sequence, with context. Antigen unknown. The data are from a study of T-cell reconstitution after alpha-beta-depleted transplantation in children. Study-level results: Several hundred rapidly expanded clones from non-depleted graft cells reportedly supplied alpha-beta T cells about two months post-transplant. Surviving recipient T cells and intrathymic progenitors accounted for some patients' high TCRbeta diversity at day 60. It was newly produced T cells that mostly accounted for T-cell counts and diversity one year after transplant.

Germline CDR1 and CDR2: LGHDT and YNNKEL (reference sequence). CDR3 length: 17 residues. V shed 0 bases and J shed 0 bases, with 13 bases lying between them. Unique molecular identifiers were incorporated into the prepared TCRbeta library. MiXCR was run by TCRdb on the PCR reads, yielding one entry per CDR3 protein. Here the sample spans 600,000 to 800,000 distinct CDR3 sequences, approximately 14% being singletons. The genes are TRBV3-1 and TRBJ2-3, with D perhaps matching TRBD2 (6 bases). The source is a girl aged 2-9 years with congenital amegakaryocytic thrombocytopenia, due to receive a stem cell transplant. Sequenced material: PBMCs, taken before TCRalphabeta/CD19-depleted stem cell transplant. The CDR3 spells CASSQEIVAASTDTQYF. CDR3 sequence (DNA): TGTGCCAGCAGCCAAGAGATTGTAGCGGCAAGCACAGATACGCAGTATTTT.